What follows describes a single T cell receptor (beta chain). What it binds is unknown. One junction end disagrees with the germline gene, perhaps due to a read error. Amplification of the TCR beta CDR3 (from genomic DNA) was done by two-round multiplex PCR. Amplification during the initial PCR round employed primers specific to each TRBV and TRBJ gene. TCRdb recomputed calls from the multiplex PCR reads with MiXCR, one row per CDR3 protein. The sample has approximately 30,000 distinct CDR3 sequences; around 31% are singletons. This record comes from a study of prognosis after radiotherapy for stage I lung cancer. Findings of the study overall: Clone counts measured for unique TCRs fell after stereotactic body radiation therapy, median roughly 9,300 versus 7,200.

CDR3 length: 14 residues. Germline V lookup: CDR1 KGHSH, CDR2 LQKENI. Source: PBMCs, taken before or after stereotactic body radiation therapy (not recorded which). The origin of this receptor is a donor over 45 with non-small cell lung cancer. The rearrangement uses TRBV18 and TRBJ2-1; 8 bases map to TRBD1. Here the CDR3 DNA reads TGTGCCAGCTCCCTTGGACAGGGCCTCAATGGGCAGTTCTTC. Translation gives CASSLGQGLNGQFF.